Following are 3 T cell receptor beta chains from one sample sequenced in a study of patients and donors after allogeneic stem cell transplantation. TCRdb called the RT-PCR reads again in MiXCR, with one record for every CDR3 protein. This sample has about 87,000 distinct CDR3 sequences, with approximately 5.2% found just once. The sequenced sample was blood, either unsorted or a sorted T cell fraction (not recorded which). These receptors all come from a human donor who was either an allogeneic HSCT recipient or a stem cell or donor lymphocyte infusion donor (not recorded which). It is not recorded whose cells these are; they may come from a transplant donor.

This clonotype was recorded a few times. V gene TRBV6-5 combines with J gene TRBJ1-1; a weak D match, TRBD1 (6 bases). The germline V and J ends were trimmed by 2 bases and 4 bases, with 14 bases remaining between them. This CDR3 region has 15 residues. Germline V lookup: CDR1 MNHEY, CDR2 SVGAGI. The DNA for the CDR3 is TGTGCCAGCAGTTACCCCCAAACAGGGACCACTGAAGCTTTCTTT. Translated, it gives CASSYPQTGTTEAFF.

There are many counts of this clonotype. V usage is TRBV11-2 and J usage is TRBJ2-7; 11 positions agree with TRBD2. CDR1 SGHAT and CDR2 FQNNGV come from the germline V gene. The V gene end was trimmed by 5 bases and the J gene end by 4 bases; junction bases not matched to a gene: 7. The CDR3 covers 15 residues. In DNA form, the CDR3 reads TGTGCCAGCAGCCCCGGGACTAGCGGTCCTTACGAGCAGTACTTC. Translation: CASSPGTSGPYEQYF.

Many counts were recorded for this clonotype. The chain has TRBV10-3 and TRBJ1-2, with D unresolved. Trimming took 10 bases from V and 2 from J, leaving 17 bases between them. The germline V gene encodes CDR1 ENHRY and CDR2 SYGVKD. This CDR3 comprises 14 residues. CDR3 amino acids: CATRGGAENYGYTF. The DNA for the CDR3 is TGTGCCACCAGAGGCGGTGCGGAGAACTATGGCTACACCTTC.